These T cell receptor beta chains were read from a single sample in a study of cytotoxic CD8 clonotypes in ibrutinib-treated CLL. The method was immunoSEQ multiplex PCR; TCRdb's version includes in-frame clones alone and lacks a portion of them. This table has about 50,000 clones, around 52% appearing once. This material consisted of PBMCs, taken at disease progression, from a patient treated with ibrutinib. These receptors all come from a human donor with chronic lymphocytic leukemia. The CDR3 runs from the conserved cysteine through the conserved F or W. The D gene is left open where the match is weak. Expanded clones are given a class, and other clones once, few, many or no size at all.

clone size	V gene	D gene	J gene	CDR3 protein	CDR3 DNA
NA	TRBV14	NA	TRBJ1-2	CASSQDRGSSGGYTF	TGTGCCAGCAGCCAAGATCGGGGTTCCTCGGGTGGCTACACCTTC
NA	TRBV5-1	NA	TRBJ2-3	CASSLELKRTDTQYF	TGCGCCAGCAGCTTGGAGTTAAAACGCACAGATACGCAGTATTTT
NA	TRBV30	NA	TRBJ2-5	CAWSPPPLRIQETQYF	TGTGCCTGGAGTCCACCCCCTCTCCGGATTCAAGAGACCCAGTACTTC
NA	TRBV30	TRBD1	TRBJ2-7	CAWRATGGRYEQYF	TGTGCCTGGAGGGCGACAGGGGGCCGCTACGAGCAGTACTTC
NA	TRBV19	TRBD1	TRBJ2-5	CASSTLAGTGAGETQYF	TGTGCCAGTAGTACACTCGCCGGGACAGGGGCTGGAGAGACCCAGTACTTC
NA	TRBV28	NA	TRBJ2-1	CASLRGHEQFF	TGTGCCAGCCTGCGGGGCCATGAGCAGTTCTTC
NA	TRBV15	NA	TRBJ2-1	CATSRDLGGYNEQFF	TGTGCCACCAGCAGAGACCTAGGGGGTTACAATGAGCAGTTCTTC
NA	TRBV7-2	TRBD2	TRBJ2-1	CASRSSRVAGGTEQFF	TGTGCCAGCAGGTCTTCGAGGGTAGCGGGAGGGACTGAGCAGTTCTTC
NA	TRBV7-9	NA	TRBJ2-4	CASNGGTENIQYF	TGTGCCAGCAACGGGGGGACAGAAAACATTCAGTACTTC
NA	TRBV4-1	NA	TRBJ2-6	CASSQDWGKWANVLTF	TGCGCCAGCAGCCAAGATTGGGGGAAGTGGGCCAACGTCCTGACTTTC
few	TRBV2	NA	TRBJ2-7	CATQGSSYEQYF	TGTGCCACCCAGGGTTCCTCCTACGAGCAGTACTTC
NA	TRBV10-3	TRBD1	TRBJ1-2	CAISENRGPYGYTF	TGTGCCATCAGTGAAAACAGGGGCCCCTATGGCTACACCTTC
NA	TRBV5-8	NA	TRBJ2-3	CASSFWTSSTDTQYF	TGTGCCAGCAGCTTTTGGACATCTAGCACAGATACGCAGTATTTT
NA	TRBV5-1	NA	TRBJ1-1	CASSIQGNTEAFF	TGCGCCAGCAGCATACAGGGTAACACTGAAGCTTTCTTT
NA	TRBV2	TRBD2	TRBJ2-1	CASSRLAGGYNEQFF	TGTGCCAGCAGTAGACTAGCGGGGGGCTACAATGAGCAGTTCTTC
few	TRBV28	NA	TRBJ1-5	CASRTTPAPQHF	TGTGCCAGCAGAACCACCCCCGCGCCCCAGCATTTT
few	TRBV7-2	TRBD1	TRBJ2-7	CASSLARQGSYEQYF	TGTGCCAGCAGCTTAGCCCGACAGGGATCCTACGAGCAGTACTTC
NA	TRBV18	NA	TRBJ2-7	CASSNGLYEQYF	TGTGCCAGCTCGAACGGACTGTACGAGCAGTACTTC
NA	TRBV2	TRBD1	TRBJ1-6	CASSVDRGDSPLHF	TGTGCCAGCAGTGTCGACAGGGGCGATTCACCCCTCCACTTT
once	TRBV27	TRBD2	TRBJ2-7	CASSLVASGGIESYEQYF	TGTGCCAGCAGTTTAGTTGCTAGCGGGGGCATTGAATCCTACGAGCAGTACTTC
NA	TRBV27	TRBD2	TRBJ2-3	CASSSFSGRGPFGQYF	TGTGCCAGCAGTTCCTTTAGCGGGAGAGGTCCCTTCGGGCAGTATTTT